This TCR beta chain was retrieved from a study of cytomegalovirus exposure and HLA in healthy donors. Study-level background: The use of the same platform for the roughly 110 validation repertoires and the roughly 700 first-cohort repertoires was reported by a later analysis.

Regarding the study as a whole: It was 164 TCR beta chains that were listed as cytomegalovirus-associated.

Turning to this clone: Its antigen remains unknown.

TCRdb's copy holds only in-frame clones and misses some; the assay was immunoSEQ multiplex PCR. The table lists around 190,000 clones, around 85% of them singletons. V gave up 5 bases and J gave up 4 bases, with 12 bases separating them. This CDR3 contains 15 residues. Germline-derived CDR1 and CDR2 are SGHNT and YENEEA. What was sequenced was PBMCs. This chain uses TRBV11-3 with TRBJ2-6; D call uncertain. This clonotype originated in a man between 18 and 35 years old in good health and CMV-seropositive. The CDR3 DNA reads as TGTGCCAGCAGCAAAGACACTTCCGGGGCCAACGTCCTGACTTTC. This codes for CASSKDTSGANVLTF.